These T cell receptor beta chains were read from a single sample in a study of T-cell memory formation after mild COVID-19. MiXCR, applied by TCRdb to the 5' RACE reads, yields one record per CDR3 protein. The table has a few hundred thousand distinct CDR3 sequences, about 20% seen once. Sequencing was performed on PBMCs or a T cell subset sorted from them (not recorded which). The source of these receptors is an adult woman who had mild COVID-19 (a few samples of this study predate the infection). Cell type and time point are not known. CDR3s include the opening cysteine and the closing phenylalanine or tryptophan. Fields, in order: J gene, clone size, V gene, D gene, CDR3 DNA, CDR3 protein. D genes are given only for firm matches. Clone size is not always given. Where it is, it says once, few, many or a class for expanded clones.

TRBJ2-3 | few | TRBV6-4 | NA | TGTGCCAGCAGTATCCGGGGCAGCACAGATACGCAGTATTTT | CASSIRGSTDTQYF
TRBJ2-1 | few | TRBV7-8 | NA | TGTGCCAGCAGCTTAAAGCCTAGCTCCTACAATGAGCAGTTCTTC | CASSLKPSSYNEQFF
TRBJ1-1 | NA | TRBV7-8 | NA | TGTGCCAGCAGCTTATTGATCGACCCACGGGGGGTCGGGACTGAAGCTTTCTTT | CASSLLIDPRGVGTEAFF
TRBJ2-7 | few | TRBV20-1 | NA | TGCAGTGCTATTTTGGGGGGAGGATCCTACGAGCAGTACTTC | CSAILGGGSYEQYF
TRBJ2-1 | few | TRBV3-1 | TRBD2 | TGTGCCAGCAGCCCTGCCGCGGGAGGGCCTTCCAATGAGCAGTTCTTC | CASSPAAGGPSNEQFF
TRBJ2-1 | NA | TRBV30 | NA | TGTGCCTGGTCCGTTTTCGTCCACTTGCTGTTCTTC | CAWSVFVHLLFF
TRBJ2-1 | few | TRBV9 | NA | TGTGCCAGCAGCAAACAAAACAGGAATTTCGGTGAGCAGTTCTTC | CASSKQNRNFGEQFF
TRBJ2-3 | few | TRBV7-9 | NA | TGTGCCAGCAGCTTGTCCGTGGGAGGATCGACAGATACGCAGTATTTT | CASSLSVGGSTDTQYF
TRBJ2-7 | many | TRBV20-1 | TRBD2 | TGCAGTGCTAGCATTTTAAGCGGGATAAACTACGAGCAGTACTTC | CSASILSGINYEQYF
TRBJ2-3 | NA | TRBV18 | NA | TGTGCCAGCTCACCACCAAGGACAGATACGCAGTATTTT | CASSPPRTDTQYF
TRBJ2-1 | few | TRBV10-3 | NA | TGTGCCATCAGTGAAACGGTTTACAATGAGCAGTTCTTC | CAISETVYNEQFF
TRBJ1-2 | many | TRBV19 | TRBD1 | TGTGCCAGTAATCCCGCCGACAGGGGGGCCTATGGCTACACCTTC | CASNPADRGAYGYTF
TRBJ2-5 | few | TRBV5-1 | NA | TGCGCCAGCAGCTCGAGACGGCGCCAAGAGACCCAGTACTTC | CASSSRRRQETQYF
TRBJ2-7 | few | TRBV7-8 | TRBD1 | TGTGCCAGCAGCTCACAGGGGTCGCACGAGCAGTACTTC | CASSSQGSHEQYF
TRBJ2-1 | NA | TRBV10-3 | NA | TGTGCCATCAGTGACCGGGACGCCTACCGGGAGCAGTTCTTC | CAISDRDAYREQFF
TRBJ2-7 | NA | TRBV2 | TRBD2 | TGTGCCAGCAGTCCTCCTAGCGGGAGAGGATCCGAGCAGTACTTC | CASSPPSGRGSEQYF
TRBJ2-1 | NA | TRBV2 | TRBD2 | TGTGCCAGCAGTGTGGGACTAGCGGGAGAAAGTCTGTTCTTC | CASSVGLAGESLFF
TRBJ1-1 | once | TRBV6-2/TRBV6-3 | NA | TGTGCCAGCAGCAGAAAGACAGACCTTCACTCTGAAGCTTTCTTT | CASSRKTDLHSEAFF
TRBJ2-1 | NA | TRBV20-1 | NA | TGCAGTGCTAGAGATCCCCCTCGCCGGGACAATGAGCAGTTCTTC | CSARDPPRRDNEQFF
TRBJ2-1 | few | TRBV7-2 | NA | TGTGCCAGCAGCTACGCGCTAACTGGGGCTGGGAGTGAGCAGTTCTTC | CASSYALTGAGSEQFF
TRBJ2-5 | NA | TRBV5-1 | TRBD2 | TGTGCCAGCAGCTTTGAGTGGCGGGGGGGATCGGAGACCCAGTACTTC | CASSFEWRGGSETQYF
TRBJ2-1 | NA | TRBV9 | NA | TGTGCCAGCAGCGACCCCCGAACAGGGTTTCGTGCGGATGAGCAGTTCTTC | CASSDPRTGFRADEQFF
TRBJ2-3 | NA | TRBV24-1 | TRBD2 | TGTGCCACCAGTGCTAGCGGGGGGGGAGAAGCAGATACGCAGTATTTT | CATSASGGGEADTQYF
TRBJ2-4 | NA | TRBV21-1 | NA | TGTGCCAGCAGCATGACAGGGCGAGCCAAAAACATTCAGTACTTC | CASSMTGRAKNIQYF
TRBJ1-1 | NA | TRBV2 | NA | TGTGCCAGCAGTGAGTCAAAACAGGGCCCTGAAGCTTTCTTT | CASSESKQGPEAFF
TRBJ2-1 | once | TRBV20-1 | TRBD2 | TGCAGTGACACGGGACTAGCTTACAATGAGCAGTTCTTC | CSDTGLAYNEQFF
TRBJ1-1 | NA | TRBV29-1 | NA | TGCAGCGTTGCAGTCATAGGGCCGAACACTGAAGCTTTCTTT | CSVAVIGPNTEAFF
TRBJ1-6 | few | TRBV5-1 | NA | TGCGCCAGCTTCGCCATCCAGGGAAATTCACCCCTCCACTTT | CASFAIQGNSPLHF
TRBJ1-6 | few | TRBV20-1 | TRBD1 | TGCAGTGCTATCGGGACAGCGAGTTCACCCCTCCACTTT | CSAIGTASSPLHF
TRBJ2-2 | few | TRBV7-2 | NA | TGTGCCAGCAGAATAGGAGGGCCAAACACCGGGGAGCTGTTTTTT | CASRIGGPNTGELFF
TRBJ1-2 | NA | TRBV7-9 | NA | TGTGCCAGCAACTCGGGAAGGGCTGGCTACACCTTC | CASNSGRAGYTF
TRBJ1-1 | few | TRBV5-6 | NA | TGTGCCAGCAGCTTGGCCACAGGGGAAGCTTTCTTT | CASSLATGEAFF
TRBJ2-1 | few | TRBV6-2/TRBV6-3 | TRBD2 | TGTGCCAGCAGTTCTAGCGGGAGGGCCAATGAGCAGTTCTTC | CASSSSGRANEQFF
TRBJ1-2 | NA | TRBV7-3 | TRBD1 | TGTGCCAGCAGCGAACCAGGGGGAAGCTACACCTTC | CASSEPGGSYTF
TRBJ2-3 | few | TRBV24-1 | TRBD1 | TGTGCCACGAGCCTGGGACAGAACACAGATACGCAGTATTTT | CATSLGQNTDTQYF
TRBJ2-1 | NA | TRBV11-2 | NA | TGTGCCACCACATGGGGGGCAGGGAATGAGCAGTTCTTC | CATTWGAGNEQFF
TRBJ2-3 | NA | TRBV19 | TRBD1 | TGTGCCAGTAGTAGACAGGGGGCTTCGATCACAGATACGCAGTATTTT | CASSRQGASITDTQYF
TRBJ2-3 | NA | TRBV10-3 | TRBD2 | TGTGCCATCAGTGAGCGGGGACTAGCGGGGAACCCAGATACGCAGTATTTT | CAISERGLAGNPDTQYF
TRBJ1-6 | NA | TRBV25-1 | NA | TGTGCCAGCAATGCGGGATTACGGTCACCCCTCCACTTT | CASNAGLRSPLHF
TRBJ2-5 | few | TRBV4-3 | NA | TGCGCCAGCAGCAAGAGTGTTTATATGGAGACCCAGTACTTC | CASSKSVYMETQYF
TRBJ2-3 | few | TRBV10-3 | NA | TGTGCCATCAGCGAGGGGGGGGATACGCAGTATTTT | CAISEGGDTQYF
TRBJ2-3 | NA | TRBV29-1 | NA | TGCAGCGTTGAAACTTCCACAGATACGCAGTATTTT | CSVETSTDTQYF
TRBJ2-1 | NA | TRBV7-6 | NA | TGTGCCAGCAGCTTAGAGGGGCTTAGCTCCTACAATGAGCAGTTCTTC | CASSLEGLSSYNEQFF
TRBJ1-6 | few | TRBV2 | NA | TGTGCCAGCAGTGAAAAGGGGGGCGCCTATAATTCACCCCTCCACTTT | CASSEKGGAYNSPLHF
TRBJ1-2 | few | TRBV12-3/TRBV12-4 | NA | TGTGCCAGCAACAAGGACCTCGAGAGGGGCTACACCTTC | CASNKDLERGYTF
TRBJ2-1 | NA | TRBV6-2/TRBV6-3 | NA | TGTGCCAGCAGTCTGTCTCTGTTCGGGAATGAGCAGTTCTTC | CASSLSLFGNEQFF
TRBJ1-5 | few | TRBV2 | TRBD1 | TGTGCCAGCAGCTGGACAGGGGGATATCCTTCTTTTGGCAATCAGCCCCAGCATTTT | CASSWTGGYPSFGNQPQHF
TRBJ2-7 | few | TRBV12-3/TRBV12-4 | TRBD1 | TGTGCCAGCAGAAGGGGACAGTCGCCCTACGAGCAGTACTTC | CASRRGQSPYEQYF
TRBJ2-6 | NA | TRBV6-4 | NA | TGTGCCAGCAGTGACTCGCGTGGGGCGGTCGGGGCCAACGTCCTGACTTTC | CASSDSRGAVGANVLTF
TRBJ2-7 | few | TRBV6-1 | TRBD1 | TGTGCCAGCCCTGACCATTTTGGACAGGGGTACTTC | CASPDHFGQGYF
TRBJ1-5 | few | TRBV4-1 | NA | TGCGCCAGCAGCCAAAAACAGGGATCGGTGGGTCAGCCCCAGCATTTT | CASSQKQGSVGQPQHF
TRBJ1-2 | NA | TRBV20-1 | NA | TGCAGTGCTAGCCCTCGCGGGATTCGCGGCTACACCTTC | CSASPRGIRGYTF
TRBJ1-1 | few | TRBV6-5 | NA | TGTGCCAGCAGTTCCAACCTCGGGGGGCGAACTGAAGCTTTCTTT | CASSSNLGGRTEAFF
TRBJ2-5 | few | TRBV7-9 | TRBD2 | TGTGCCAGCAGCACGGGACTAGTGAGCGACTTC | CASSTGLVSDF
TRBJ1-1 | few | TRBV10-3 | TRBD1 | TGTGCCACCCGGGACAGGGGGACTGAAGCTTTCTTT | CATRDRGTEAFF
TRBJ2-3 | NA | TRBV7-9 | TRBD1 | TGTGCCAGCAGCTCCCCATGGGGGACAGGTACCACAGATACGCAGTATTTT | CASSSPWGTGTTDTQYF
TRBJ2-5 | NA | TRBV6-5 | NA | TGTGCCAGCAGGCACGGGGGAGGGGGTTTCCAAGAGACCCAGTACTTC | CASRHGGGGFQETQYF